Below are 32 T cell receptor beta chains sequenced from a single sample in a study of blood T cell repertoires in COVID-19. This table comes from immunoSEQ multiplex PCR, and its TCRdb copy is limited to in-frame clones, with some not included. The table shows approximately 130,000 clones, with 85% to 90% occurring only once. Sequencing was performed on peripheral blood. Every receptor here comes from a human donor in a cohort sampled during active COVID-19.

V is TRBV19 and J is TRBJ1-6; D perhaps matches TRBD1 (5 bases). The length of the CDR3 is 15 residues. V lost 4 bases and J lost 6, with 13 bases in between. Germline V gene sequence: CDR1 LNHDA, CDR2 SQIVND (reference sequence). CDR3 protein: CASSSQGNTNSPLHF. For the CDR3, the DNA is TGTGCCAGTAGTAGCCAGGGAAATACTAATTCACCCCTCCACTTT.

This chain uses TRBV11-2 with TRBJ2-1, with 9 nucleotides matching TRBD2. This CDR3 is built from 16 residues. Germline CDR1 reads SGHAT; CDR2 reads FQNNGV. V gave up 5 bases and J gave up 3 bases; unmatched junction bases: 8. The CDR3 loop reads CASSQDLAGYYNEQFF. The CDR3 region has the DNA TGTGCCAGCAGCCAGGATCTAGCGGGGTACTACAATGAGCAGTTCTTC.

CDR3 region: CASSLEGEQFF. CDR3 DNA: TGTGCCAGCAGTTTAGAGGGGGAGCAGTTCTTC. The gene calls are TRBV12-3 or TRBV12-4 and TRBJ2-1; TRBD1 is a possible D gene (5 bases). The CDR3 runs 11 residues. Trimming left V 1 base short and J 10 bases short, with 5 bases between.

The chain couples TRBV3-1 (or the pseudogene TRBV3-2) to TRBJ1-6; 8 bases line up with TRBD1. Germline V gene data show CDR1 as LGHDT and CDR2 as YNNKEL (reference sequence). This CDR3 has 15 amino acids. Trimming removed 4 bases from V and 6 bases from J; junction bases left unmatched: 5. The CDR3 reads CASSPSGGFNSPLHF. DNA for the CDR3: TGTGCCAGCAGCCCTTCAGGGGGCTTTAATTCACCCCTCCACTTT.

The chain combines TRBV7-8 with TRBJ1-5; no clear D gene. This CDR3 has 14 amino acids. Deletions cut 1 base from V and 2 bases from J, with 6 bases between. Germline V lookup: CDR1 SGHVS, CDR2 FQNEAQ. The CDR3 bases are TGTGCCAGCAGCTTAGGGCGGGGCAATCAGCCCCAGCATTTT. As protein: CASSLGRGNQPQHF.

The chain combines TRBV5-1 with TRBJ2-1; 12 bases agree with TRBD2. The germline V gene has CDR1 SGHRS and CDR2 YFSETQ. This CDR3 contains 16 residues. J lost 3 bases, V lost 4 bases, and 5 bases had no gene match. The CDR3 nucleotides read TGCGCCAGCAGCCGGGGGACTAGCGGGTTCTACAATGAGCAGTTCTTC. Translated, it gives CASSRGTSGFYNEQFF.

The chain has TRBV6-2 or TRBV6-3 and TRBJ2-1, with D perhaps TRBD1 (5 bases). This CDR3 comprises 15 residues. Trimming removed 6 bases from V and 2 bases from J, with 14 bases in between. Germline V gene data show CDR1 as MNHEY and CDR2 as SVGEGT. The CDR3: CASSRGQPTYNEQFF. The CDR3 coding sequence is TGTGCCAGCAGCCGCGGACAACCTACCTACAATGAGCAGTTCTTC.

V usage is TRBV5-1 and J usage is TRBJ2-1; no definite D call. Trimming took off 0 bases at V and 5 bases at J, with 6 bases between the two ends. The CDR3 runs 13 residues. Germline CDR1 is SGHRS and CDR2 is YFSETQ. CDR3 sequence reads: CASSLARDNEQFF. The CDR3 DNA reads TGCGCCAGCAGCTTGGCCCGGGACAATGAGCAGTTCTTC.

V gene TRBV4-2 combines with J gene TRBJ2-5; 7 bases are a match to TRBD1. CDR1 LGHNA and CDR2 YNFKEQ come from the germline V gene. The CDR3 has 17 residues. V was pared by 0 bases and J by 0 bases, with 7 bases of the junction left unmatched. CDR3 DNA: TGTGCCAGCAGCCAAGATGCTCGGGACAGCTACCAAGAGACCCAGTACTTC. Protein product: CASSQDARDSYQETQYF.

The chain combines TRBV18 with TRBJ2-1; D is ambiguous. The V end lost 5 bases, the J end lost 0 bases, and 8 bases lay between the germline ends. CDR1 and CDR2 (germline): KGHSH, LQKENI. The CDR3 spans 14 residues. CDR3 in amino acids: CASSWRSSYNEQFF. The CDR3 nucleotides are TGTGCCAGCTCATGGAGAAGCTCCTACAATGAGCAGTTCTTC.

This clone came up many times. CDR3 in amino acids: CASSPRGSYSGNTIYF. Written as DNA, the CDR3 is TGTGCCAGCAGCCCCAGGGGGTCCTACTCTGGAAACACCATATATTTT. The V and J genes are TRBV11-3 and TRBJ1-3, with 7 bases fitting TRBD1. With V trimmed by 5 bases and J by 0 bases, 7 bases remained unmatched. This CDR3 region has 16 residues. Germline assignment: CDR1 SGHNT and CDR2 YENEEA.

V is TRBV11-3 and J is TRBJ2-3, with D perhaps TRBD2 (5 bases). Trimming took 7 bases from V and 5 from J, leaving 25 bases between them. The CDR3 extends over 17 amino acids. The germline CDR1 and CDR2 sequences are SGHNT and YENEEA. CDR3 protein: CASTTRWGVVGGDTQYF. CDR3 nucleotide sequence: TGTGCCAGCACCACCCGGTGGGGAGTTGTGGGCGGAGATACGCAGTATTTT.

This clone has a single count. CDR3 sequence reads: CASSLRSGSYEQYF. CDR3 sequence (DNA): TGTGCCAGCTCACTCCGTAGCGGGTCCTACGAGCAGTACTTC. The chain is built from TRBV18 and TRBJ2-7, with 7 bases identical to TRBD2. The trim removed 4 bases at V and 1 base at J, leaving 4 bases unmatched. The CDR3 contains 14 residues. Looked up from germline, CDR1 is KGHSH and CDR2 is LQKENI.

The CDR3 here is CASSSGYRADTQYF. For the CDR3, the DNA is TGTGCCAGCAGTTCAGGGTATCGGGCAGATACGCAGTATTTT. This sequence joins TRBV11-2 and TRBJ2-3, with D perhaps matching TRBD1 (5 bases). The germline V gene has CDR1 SGHAT and CDR2 FQNNGV. The V end lost 6 bases, the J end lost 4 bases, and 14 bases lay between the germline ends. The CDR3 length is 14 residues.

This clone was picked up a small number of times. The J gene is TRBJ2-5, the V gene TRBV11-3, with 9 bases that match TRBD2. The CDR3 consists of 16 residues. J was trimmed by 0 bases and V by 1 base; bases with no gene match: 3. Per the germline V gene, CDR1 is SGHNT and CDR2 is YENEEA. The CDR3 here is CASSLGTSADQETQYF. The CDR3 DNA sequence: TGTGCCAGCAGCTTAGGGACTAGCGCGGACCAAGAGACCCAGTACTTC.

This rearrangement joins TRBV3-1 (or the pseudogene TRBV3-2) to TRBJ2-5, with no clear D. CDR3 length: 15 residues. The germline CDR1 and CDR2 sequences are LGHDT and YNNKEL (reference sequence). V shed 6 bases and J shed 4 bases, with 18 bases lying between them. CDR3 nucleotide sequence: TGTGCCAGCAGGAGATTCATTGAGGAAGGAGAGACCCAGTACTTC. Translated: CASRRFIEEGETQYF.

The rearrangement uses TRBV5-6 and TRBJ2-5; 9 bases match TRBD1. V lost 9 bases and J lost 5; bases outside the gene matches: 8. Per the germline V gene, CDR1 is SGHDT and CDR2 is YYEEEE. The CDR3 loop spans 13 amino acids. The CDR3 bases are TGTGCCACACAGGGACAGGGAGGGGAGACCCAGTACTTC. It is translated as CATQGQGGETQYF.

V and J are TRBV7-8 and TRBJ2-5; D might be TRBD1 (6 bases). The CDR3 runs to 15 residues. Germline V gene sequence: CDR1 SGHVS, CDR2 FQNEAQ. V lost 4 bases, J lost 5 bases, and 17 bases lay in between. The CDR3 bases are TGTGCCAGCAGCTCAACAGGGTATTTTTTGGAGACCCAGTACTTC. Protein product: CASSSTGYFLETQYF. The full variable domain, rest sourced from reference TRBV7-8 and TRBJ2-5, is GAGVSQSPRYKVAKRGQDVALRCDPISGHVSLFWYQQALGQGPEFLTYFQNEAQLDKSGLPSDRFFAERPEGSVSTLKIQRTQQEDSAVYLCASSSTGYFLETQYFGPGTRLLVL.

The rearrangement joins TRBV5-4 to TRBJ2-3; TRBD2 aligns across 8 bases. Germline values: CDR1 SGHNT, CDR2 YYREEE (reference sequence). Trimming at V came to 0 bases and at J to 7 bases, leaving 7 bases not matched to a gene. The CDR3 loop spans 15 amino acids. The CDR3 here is CASSLAPGLENTQYF. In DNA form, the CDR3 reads TGTGCCAGCAGCTTGGCCCCGGGACTAGAGAATACGCAGTATTTT.

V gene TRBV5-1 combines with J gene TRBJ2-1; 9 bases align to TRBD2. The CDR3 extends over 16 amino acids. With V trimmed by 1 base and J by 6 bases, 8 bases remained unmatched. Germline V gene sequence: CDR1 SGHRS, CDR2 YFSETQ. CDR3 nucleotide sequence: TGCGCCAGCAGCTTGATGGCGGGAGGGGGGTTCAATGAGCAGTTCTTC. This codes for CASSLMAGGGFNEQFF.

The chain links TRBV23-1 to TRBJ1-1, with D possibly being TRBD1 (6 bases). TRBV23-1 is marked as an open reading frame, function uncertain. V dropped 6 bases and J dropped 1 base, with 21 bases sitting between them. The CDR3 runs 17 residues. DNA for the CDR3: TGCGCCAGCAGGTGGATCGGGGGGCTTGTGGAGAACACTGAAGCTTTCTTT. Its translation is CASRWIGGLVENTEAFF.

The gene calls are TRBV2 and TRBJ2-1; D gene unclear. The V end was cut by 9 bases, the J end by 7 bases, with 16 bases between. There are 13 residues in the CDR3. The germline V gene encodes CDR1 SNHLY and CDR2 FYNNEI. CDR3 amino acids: CASRGPLQNEQFF. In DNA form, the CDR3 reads TGTGCCAGTAGAGGCCCCTTGCAGAATGAGCAGTTCTTC.

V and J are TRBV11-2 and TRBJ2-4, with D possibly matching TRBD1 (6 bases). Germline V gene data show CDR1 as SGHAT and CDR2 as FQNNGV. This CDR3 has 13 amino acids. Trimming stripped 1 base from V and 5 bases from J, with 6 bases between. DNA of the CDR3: TGTGCCAGCAGCTTAGGACAGGAAAACATTCAGTACTTC. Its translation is CASSLGQENIQYF.

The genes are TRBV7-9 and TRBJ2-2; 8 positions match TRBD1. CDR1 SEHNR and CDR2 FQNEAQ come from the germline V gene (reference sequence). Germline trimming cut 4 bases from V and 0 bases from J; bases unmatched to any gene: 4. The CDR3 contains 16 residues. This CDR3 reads CASSSPDRANTGELFF. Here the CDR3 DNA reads TGTGCCAGCAGCTCCCCGGACAGGGCGAACACCGGGGAGCTGTTTTTT.

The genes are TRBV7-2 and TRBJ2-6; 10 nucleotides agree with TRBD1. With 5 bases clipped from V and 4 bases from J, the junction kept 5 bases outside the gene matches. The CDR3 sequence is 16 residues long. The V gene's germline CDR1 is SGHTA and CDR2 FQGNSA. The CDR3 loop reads CASSLGTGVGANVLTF. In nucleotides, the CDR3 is TGTGCCAGCAGCCTAGGGACAGGGGTCGGGGCCAACGTCCTGACTTTC. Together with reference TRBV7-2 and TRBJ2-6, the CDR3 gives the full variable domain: GAGVSQSPSNKVTEKGKDVELRCDPISGHTALYWYRQSLGQGLEFLIYFQGNSAPDKSGLPSDRFSAERTGGSVSTLTIQRTQQEDSAVYLCASSLGTGVGANVLTFGAGSRLTVL.

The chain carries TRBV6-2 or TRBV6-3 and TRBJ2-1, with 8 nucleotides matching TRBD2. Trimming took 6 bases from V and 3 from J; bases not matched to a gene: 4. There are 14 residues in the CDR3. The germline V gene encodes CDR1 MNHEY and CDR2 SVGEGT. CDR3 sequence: CASSSGSLYNEQFF. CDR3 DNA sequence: TGTGCCAGCAGCAGCGGGAGTCTCTACAATGAGCAGTTCTTC.

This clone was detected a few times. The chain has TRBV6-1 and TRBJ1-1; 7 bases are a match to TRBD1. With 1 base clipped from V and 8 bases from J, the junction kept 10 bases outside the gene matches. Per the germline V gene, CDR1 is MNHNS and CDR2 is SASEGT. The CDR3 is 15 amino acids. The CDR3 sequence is CASSEDPFGDREAFF. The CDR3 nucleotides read TGTGCCAGCAGTGAAGATCCGTTCGGGGACAGAGAAGCTTTCTTT.

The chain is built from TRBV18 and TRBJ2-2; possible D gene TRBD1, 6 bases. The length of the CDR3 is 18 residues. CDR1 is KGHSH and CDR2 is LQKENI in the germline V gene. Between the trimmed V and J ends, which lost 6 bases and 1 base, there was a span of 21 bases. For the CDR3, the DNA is TGTGCCAGCTCGAACAGGGTGTCAGTTGCAGAGAACACCGGGGAGCTGTTTTTT. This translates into CASSNRVSVAENTGELFF.

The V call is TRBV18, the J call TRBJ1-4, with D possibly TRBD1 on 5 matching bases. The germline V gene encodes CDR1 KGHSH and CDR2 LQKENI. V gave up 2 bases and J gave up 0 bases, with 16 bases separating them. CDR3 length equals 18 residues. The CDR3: CASSPRRDRFSTNEKLFF. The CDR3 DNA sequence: TGTGCCAGCTCACCAAGGCGTGACAGATTTTCAACTAATGAAAAACTGTTTTTT.

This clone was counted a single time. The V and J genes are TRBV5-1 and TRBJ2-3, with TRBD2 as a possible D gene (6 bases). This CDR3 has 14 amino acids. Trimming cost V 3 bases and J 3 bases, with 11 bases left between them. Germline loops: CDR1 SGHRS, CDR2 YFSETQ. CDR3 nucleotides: TGCGCCAGCAGCTCCGGGGGAGTAACAGATACGCAGTATTTT. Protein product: CASSSGGVTDTQYF.

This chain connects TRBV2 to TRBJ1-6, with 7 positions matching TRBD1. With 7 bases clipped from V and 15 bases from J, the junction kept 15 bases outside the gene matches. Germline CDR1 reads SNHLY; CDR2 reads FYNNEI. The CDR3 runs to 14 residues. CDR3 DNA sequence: TGTGCCAGCAAACCCGACAGGGATCTTAGTGTCCTCCACTTT. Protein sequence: CASKPDRDLSVLHF.

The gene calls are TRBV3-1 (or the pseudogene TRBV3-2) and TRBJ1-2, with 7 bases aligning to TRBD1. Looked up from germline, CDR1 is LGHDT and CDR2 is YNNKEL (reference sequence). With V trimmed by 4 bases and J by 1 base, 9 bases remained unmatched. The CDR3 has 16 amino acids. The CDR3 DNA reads TGTGCCAGCAGCCTCGGGAAGACAGGGTTTAACTATGGCTACACCTTC. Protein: CASSLGKTGFNYGYTF.